This T cell receptor (beta chain) was identified during a study of T cell changes during pregnancy in multiple sclerosis (dated by TCRdb to 2018 to 2020). For context, the study as a whole: The study looked at changes in the T cell repertoire across pregnancy in women with multiple sclerosis.

The protocol used for the library was the immunoSEQ multiplex PCR assay. TCRdb's version of the immuneACCESS table is confined to in-frame rearrangements and falls short of the full clone set. An unresolved V gene accounts for under half of the shortfall where checked; the remainder is of unknown origin. The sample table holds tens of thousands of clones, of which 90% were seen once. The ten largest clones take up approximately 5% of the sample. Remarks on this clone: The antigen it binds to is not known. Nothing much larger sits one base from this clone, and base qualities are not available.

Sequencing was performed on peripheral blood, taken after pregnancy. The sequence was collected from a female donor in good health, enrolled as a control in a pregnancy study.

The CDR3 loop reads CASSVVGGWAFF. The DNA sequence is TGTGCCAGCAGCGTAGTCGGAGGGTGGGCTTTCTTT. The chain uses TRBV9 and TRBJ1-1; the D gene remains uncertain. The junction carries 11 bases between V and J, which are trimmed by 0 bases and 11 bases respectively. Including cysteine and phenylalanine, the CDR3 has 12 amino acids. Here the CDR3 DNA is all that survives: 36 bases in frame from base 1. CDR1 and CDR2, per the germline V gene, are SGDLS and YYNGEE.